Listed below are T cell receptor beta chains from one sample, sequenced in a study of blood T cell repertoires in COVID-19. The table came from immunoSEQ multiplex PCR; TCRdb's copy has only in-frame clones and leaves some out. The sample consists of about 64,000 clones, around two thirds of them appearing once. Material: PBMCs or T cells enriched from blood (not recorded which). The source is a woman in her sixties who had been exposed to COVID-19. The CDR3 runs from the conserved cysteine through the conserved F or W. D genes are given only for firm matches. Clone size is not always given. Where it is, it says once, few, many or a class for expanded clones.

j_call	clone_size	v_call	d_call	cdr3_nt	cdr3_aa
TRBJ1-3	NA	TRBV2	NA	TGTGCCAGCAGTGAAAACAGCTCTGGAAACACCATATATTTT	CASSENSSGNTIYF
TRBJ1-1	NA	TRBV5-1	TRBD1	TGCGCCAGCAGTCCGGGACAGGCGGCTGAAGCTTTCTTT	CASSPGQAAEAFF
TRBJ2-5	few	TRBV5-1	NA	TGCGCCAGCAGCTCCGGGTCTTCAGAGACCCAGTACTTC	CASSSGSSETQYF
TRBJ2-7	NA	TRBV19	NA	TGTGCCAGTAGTATTACTAGCTCCTACGAGCAGTACTTC	CASSITSSYEQYF
TRBJ1-4	NA	TRBV5-1	NA	TGCGCCAGCAGCTTGGACAGAGTTAATGAAAAACTGTTTTTT	CASSLDRVNEKLFF
TRBJ1-1	NA	TRBV5-1	TRBD1	TGCGCCAGCAGCCCCAACAGGGGGTCTGACACTGAAGCTTTCTTT	CASSPNRGSDTEAFF
TRBJ1-3	NA	TRBV28	TRBD1	TGTGCCAGCAGTTACAACAGGGGGCACGGAAACACCATATATTTT	CASSYNRGHGNTIYF
TRBJ1-1	NA	TRBV12-3/TRBV12-4	NA	TGTGCCAGTGGGTGGAGGACTGAAGCTTTCTTT	CASGWRTEAFF
TRBJ2-7	NA	TRBV5-4	NA	TGTGCCAGCAGCGGAGTGGGTGAGCAGTACTTC	CASSGVGEQYF
TRBJ1-4	NA	TRBV5-1	TRBD1	TGCGCCAGCAGCTACCAGGGGGCGAGAGGTGAAAAACTGTTTTTT	CASSYQGARGEKLFF
TRBJ1-2	NA	TRBV19	NA	TGTGCCAGTAGTATAGTAGGGAAAGGAGGCAACTATGGCTACACCTTC	CASSIVGKGGNYGYTF
TRBJ2-5	once	TRBV11-2	NA	TGTGCCAGCAGCCCAAGGGGCCAGGGGACCCAGTACTTC	CASSPRGQGTQYF
TRBJ1-5	NA	TRBV24-1	NA	TGTGCCACCGGGGCGGGCAATCAGCCCCAGCATTTT	CATGAGNQPQHF
TRBJ2-1	NA	TRBV5-6	NA	TGTGCCAGCAGCTTGGCGGGGACCTACAATGAGCAGTTCTTC	CASSLAGTYNEQFF
TRBJ2-7	NA	TRBV4-2	TRBD1	TGTGCCAGCAGCCAAATCGGGACAGGCGTGGGATACGAGCAGTACTTC	CASSQIGTGVGYEQYF
TRBJ2-1	once	TRBV6-5	NA	TGTGCCAGCAGTTACTCGGCACAGGGTAACTACAATGAGCAGTTCTTC	CASSYSAQGNYNEQFF
TRBJ1-1	NA	TRBV5-5	NA	TGTGCCAGCACCCGCCAGGGGACCCTCACTGAAGCTTTCTTT	CASTRQGTLTEAFF
TRBJ1-5	NA	TRBV4-2	NA	TGTGCCAGCAGCCAAGACACAGGTAGCAATCAGCCCCAGCATTTT	CASSQDTGSNQPQHF
TRBJ1-4	once	TRBV27	TRBD1	TGTGCCAGCAGTTTATCGACAGGGCCTAATGAAAAACTGTTTTTT	CASSLSTGPNEKLFF
TRBJ1-5	NA	TRBV7-8	NA	TGTGCCAGCAGTCGTAGCCAGGGCAGACGCAATCAGCCCCAGCATTTT	CASSRSQGRRNQPQHF
TRBJ2-3	NA	TRBV19	TRBD2	TGTGCCAGTAGTTTAGCGGGAGGCAATACGCAGTATTTT	CASSLAGGNTQYF
TRBJ2-1	many	TRBV27	TRBD1	TGTGCCAGCAGTTTGGGTTTTCGGTCAGGGGGAGAGGATGAGCAGTTCTTC	CASSLGFRSGGEDEQFF
TRBJ1-2	NA	TRBV6-5	TRBD1	TGTGCCAGCAGTTACCCCAAAGGGGGCGACTATGGCTACACCTTC	CASSYPKGGDYGYTF
TRBJ2-3	NA	TRBV25-1	NA	TGTGCCAGCAGACTGAGCACAGATACGCAGTATTTT	CASRLSTDTQYF
TRBJ1-1	many	TRBV2	NA	TGTGCCAGCGAGATACGATCAGGGGCTGAAGCTTTCTTT	CASEIRSGAEAFF
TRBJ2-2	NA	TRBV6-6	NA	TGTGCCAGCAGTTTCGGGGACACCGGGGAGCTGTTTTTT	CASSFGDTGELFF
TRBJ1-1	NA	TRBV28	TRBD1	TGTGCCAGCAGTCCCCCGGACAGGGGGGCTTTCTTT	CASSPPDRGAFF
TRBJ1-4	NA	TRBV5-3	TRBD1	TGTGCCAGAAGACCAGGACAGGGTGAAAAACTGTTTTTT	CARRPGQGEKLFF
TRBJ2-5	NA	TRBV14	NA	TGTGCCAGCAGCCAAGTGATCAGGGAGACCCAGTACTTC	CASSQVIRETQYF
TRBJ2-1	NA	TRBV4-1	NA	TGCGCCAGCAGCTACAGCTTACACGATGGTGAGCAGTTCTTC	CASSYSLHDGEQFF
TRBJ1-3	many	TRBV3-1/TRBV3-2	TRBD1	TGTGCCAGCAGCCAAGGGACAGGCGGAAACACCATATATTTT	CASSQGTGGNTIYF
TRBJ1-6	NA	TRBV30	NA	TGTGCCTGGGGCCGGTCCGCCGAGTCACCCCTCCACTTT	CAWGRSAESPLHF
TRBJ2-3	NA	TRBV13	NA	TGTGCCAGCAGCCCCACCGGGGGTGCGGATACGCAGTATTTT	CASSPTGGADTQYF
TRBJ2-3	NA	TRBV28	NA	TGTGCCAGCAGTCCGTACAGCCCAGATACGCAGTATTTT	CASSPYSPDTQYF
TRBJ1-1	NA	TRBV30	NA	TGTGCCTGGAGGTCCTGGACAGCTGAAGCTTTCTTT	CAWRSWTAEAFF
TRBJ2-1	NA	TRBV3-1/TRBV3-2	TRBD2	TGTGCCAGCAGCCCTCCAGGGACTAGCGGGAGTCGTGAGCAGTTCTTC	CASSPPGTSGSREQFF
TRBJ1-5	few	TRBV4-1	TRBD1	TGCGCCAGCAGCCAAGGGCGACAGGGTGTTCAGCCCCAGCATTTT	CASSQGRQGVQPQHF
TRBJ2-2	many	TRBV7-9	NA	TGTGCCAGCAGCTTCCCGAAACCTACTAGTGCCGGGGAGCTGTTTTTT	CASSFPKPTSAGELFF
TRBJ2-2	NA	TRBV28	NA	TGTGCAGGGCAGGGGACACGGGACACCGGGGAGCTGTTTTTT	CAGQGTRDTGELFF
TRBJ2-7	NA	TRBV27	TRBD2	TGTGCCAGCAGTGTCCGACTAGCGGGAGTCGAGCAGTACTTC	CASSVRLAGVEQYF
TRBJ1-1	NA	TRBV5-5	NA	TGTGCCAGCATTGCACAGGCGATCGCGAACACTGAAGCTTTCTTT	CASIAQAIANTEAFF
TRBJ2-1	few	TRBV19	TRBD2	TGTGCCAGTATGGAGACTAGCGGGAGCTCCTACAATGAGCAGTTCTTC	CASMETSGSSYNEQFF
TRBJ1-4	NA	TRBV7-2	NA	TGTGCCAGCAGCTTAGACAGGGCTAATGAAAAACTGTTTTTT	CASSLDRANEKLFF
TRBJ1-1	NA	TRBV11-2	NA	TGTGCCAGCAGCTTGGCGGGGGCAGGGCTCCTCCCAACGGAAGCTTTCTTT	CASSLAGAGLLPTEAFF
TRBJ2-1	few	TRBV27	TRBD2	TGTGCCAGCAGCCTATCCCGGACTAGCGGGAGGAATGAGCAGTTCTTC	CASSLSRTSGRNEQFF
TRBJ1-1	NA	TRBV7-9	NA	TGTGCCAGCAGCAAGGACAGTAACACTGAAGCTTTCTTT	CASSKDSNTEAFF
TRBJ2-2	NA	TRBV10-2	TRBD2	TGCGCCAGCAGTGATAGCGGGAAACTCACCGGGGAGCTGTTTTTT	CASSDSGKLTGELFF